The 32 T cell receptor beta chains in this list originate from one sample, sequenced in a study of blood T cell repertoires in COVID-19. Produced via immunoSEQ multiplex PCR; TCRdb's table is partial and in-frame only. The sample includes hundreds of thousands of clones, roughly 89% seen only once; the top ten take approximately 4.3%. Input material: peripheral blood. The receptors come from a man aged 35-49 years with acute or convalescent COVID-19.

J is TRBJ2-3 and V is TRBV10-3; D unclear. V lost 3 bases to trimming and J lost 0 bases, with 10 bases between them. The CDR3 totals 15 residues. Per the germline V gene, CDR1 is ENHRY and CDR2 is SYGVKD. The DNA of the CDR3 is TGTGCCATCAGTGATGGGCGAACTAGCACAGATACGCAGTATTTT. Amino acid sequence: CAISDGRTSTDTQYF.

The chain employs TRBV3-1 (or the pseudogene TRBV3-2) and TRBJ1-6, with 11 bases lining up with TRBD1. This CDR3 is 17 amino acids long. CDR1 and CDR2 from the germline V gene are LGHDT and YNNKEL (reference sequence). V was clipped by 5 bases and J by 10 bases; unmatched bases: 13. The CDR3 here is CASSSGTGGSRESPLHF. For the CDR3, the DNA is TGTGCCAGCAGCTCCGGGACAGGGGGATCGAGGGAGTCACCCCTCCACTTT.

The chain links TRBV3-1 (or the pseudogene TRBV3-2) to TRBJ1-2, with TRBD1 as a possible D gene (5 bases). The V end was cut by 8 bases, the J end by 8 bases, with 12 bases between. The CDR3 consists of 11 residues. CDR1 is LGHDT, CDR2 YNNKEL, per germline (reference sequence). The CDR3 loop reads CASWAGGGYTF. In DNA form, the CDR3 reads TGTGCCAGCTGGGCGGGGGGAGGCTACACCTTC.

This clone came up a few times. This chain links TRBV11-3 with TRBJ1-2; 8 nucleotides line up with TRBD1. With V trimmed by 0 bases and J by 6 bases, 3 bases remained unmatched. This CDR3 comprises 14 residues. The V gene's germline CDR1 is SGHNT and CDR2 YENEEA. The CDR3 nucleotides read TGTGCCAGCAGCTTAGACCGGACAGGGCATGGCTACACCTTC. This codes for CASSLDRTGHGYTF.

The chain's CDR3 is CASKTRVFSGANVLTF. CDR3 DNA: TGTGCCAGCAAAACCAGGGTATTCTCTGGGGCCAACGTCCTGACTTTC. The chain uses TRBV27 and TRBJ2-6; a weak D match, TRBD1 (5 bases). The CDR3 sequence is 16 residues long. Trimming stripped 7 bases from V and 0 bases from J, with 13 bases between. CDR1 is MNHEY and CDR2 is SMNVEV in the germline V gene (reference sequence).

The rearrangement uses TRBV5-5 and TRBJ1-2, with D hard to call. Trimming shortened V by 2 bases and J by 2 bases, and 13 bases separated the two germline ends. Germline assignment: CDR1 SGHKS and CDR2 YYEKEE (reference sequence). This CDR3 spans 15 amino acids. CDR3 region: CASSFRVGLNYGYTF. DNA of the CDR3: TGTGCCAGCAGCTTCCGGGTGGGTTTAAACTATGGCTACACCTTC.

The chain carries TRBV6-6 and TRBJ2-6; possibly TRBD1 for D (7 bases). The V gene lost 5 bases and the J gene lost 0 bases, with 11 bases spanning the gap. The CDR3 spans 16 residues. Germline values: CDR1 MNHNY, CDR2 SVGAGI (reference sequence). CDR3 loop: CASSRQGLSGANVLTF. The CDR3 region has the DNA TGTGCCAGCAGTCGACAGGGACTCTCTGGGGCCAACGTCCTGACTTTC.

The chain uses TRBV23-1 and TRBJ1-6; TRBD1 might be the D (6 bases). TRBV23-1 qualifies as an ORF whose function is uncertain. The CDR3 runs to 13 residues. V gave up 11 bases and J gave up 8 bases, with 16 bases separating them. The CDR3 DNA reads as TGCGCCGGCCCAGGGGCCGCCGATTCACCCCTCCACTTT. It encodes CAGPGAADSPLHF.

The chain uses TRBV29-1 and TRBJ1-1; 7 bases agree with TRBD1. Germline V gene data show CDR1 as SQVTM and CDR2 as ANQGSEA. The trim removed 1 base at V and 5 bases at J, leaving 7 bases unmatched. The CDR3 loop spans 14 amino acids. In DNA form, the CDR3 reads TGCAGCGTTGAAGGAAGGGGGCTGGCGACTGAAGCTTTCTTT. Amino acids: CSVEGRGLATEAFF. The full variable domain, rest sourced from reference TRBV29-1 and TRBJ1-1, is SAVISQKPSRDICQRGTSLTIQCQVDSQVTMMFWYRQQPGQSLTLIATANQGSEATYESGFVIDKFPISRPNLTFSTLTVSNMSPEDSSIYLCSVEGRGLATEAFFGQGTRLTVV.

Only one count was recorded for this clone. The chain joins TRBV11-2 to TRBJ2-1, with D possibly matching TRBD1 (6 bases). The CDR3 length is 14 residues. The V end was cut by 3 bases, the J end by 7 bases, with 13 bases between. Germline CDR1 SGHAT, CDR2 FQNNGV. CDR3 in amino acids: CASSFAPRGNEQFF. The CDR3 nucleotides are TGTGCCAGCAGCTTCGCCCCCAGGGGAAATGAGCAGTTCTTC.

This clone has a single count. V is TRBV6-4 and J is TRBJ2-7; D gene uncertain. The CDR3 runs 16 residues. With 0 bases removed from V and 6 bases from J, the gap between germline ends came to 18 bases. Germline V gives CDR1 MRHNA, CDR2 SNTAGT. CDR3 protein: CASSDSYSPTFGEQYF. Here the CDR3 DNA reads TGTGCCAGCAGTGACTCGTATTCACCGACTTTTGGCGAGCAGTACTTC.

The chain links TRBV7-6 to TRBJ2-3, with unresolved D. From germline, CDR1 is SGHVS and CDR2 FNYEAQ. Trimming left V 5 bases short and J 6 bases short, with 15 bases between. The CDR3 runs to 14 residues. CDR3 in DNA: TGTGCCAGCAGCCAGCCCAGTGAGGCGGATACGCAGTATTTT. Encoded protein: CASSQPSEADTQYF.

This clone occurred once. The genes are TRBV7-6 and TRBJ1-3, with D possibly matching TRBD1 (5 bases). V shed 2 bases and J shed 2 bases, with 10 bases lying between them. In germline, CDR1 is SGHVS, CDR2 FNYEAQ. The CDR3 sequence is 15 residues long. CDR3 bases: TGTGCCAGCAGCTTAACACCAGGGACTGGAAACACCATATATTTT. This codes for CASSLTPGTGNTIYF.

Worth noting for this clone: The identical CDR3 is also encoded by other nucleotide sequences in the sample. The chain's CDR3 is CASSRDRVGEQYF. As DNA, the CDR3 is TGTGCCAGCAGCCGTGACAGGGTTGGGGAGCAGTACTTC. The chain uses TRBV9 and TRBJ2-7; 7 nucleotides match TRBD1. There are 13 residues in the CDR3. CDR1 is SGDLS and CDR2 is YYNGEE in the germline V gene. Unmatched junction bases numbered 8, after V lost 4 bases and J lost 7 bases.

V usage is TRBV27 and J usage is TRBJ2-7; weak D call: TRBD2 (5 bases). V shed 6 bases and J shed 7 bases, with 10 bases lying between them. Germline V gene data show CDR1 as MNHEY and CDR2 as SMNVEV (reference sequence). This CDR3 contains 11 residues. The CDR3: CASSRGGEQYF. The DNA for the CDR3 is TGTGCCAGCAGCCGGGGTGGGGAGCAGTACTTC.

The chain employs TRBV13 and TRBJ1-4; D gene ambiguous. The V end lost 10 bases, the J end lost 6 bases, and 12 bases lay between the germline ends. Germline values: CDR1 PRHDT, CDR2 FYEKMQ (reference sequence). The CDR3 covers 12 residues. The CDR3 coding sequence is TGTGCCACCGGGGTGGGAGATGAAAAACTGTTTTTT. Protein sequence: CATGVGDEKLFF. Full variable domain (outside the CDR3, taken from reference TRBV13 and TRBJ1-4): AAGVIQSPRHLIKEKRETATLKCYPIPRHDTVYWYQQGPGQDPQFLISFYEKMQSDKGSIPDRFSAQQFSDYHSELNMSSLELGDSALYFCATGVGDEKLFFGSGTQLSVL.

This rearrangement joins TRBV6-5 to TRBJ1-5; no clear D. The germline V gene has CDR1 MNHEY and CDR2 SVGAGI. This CDR3 spans 13 amino acids. Trimming removed 6 bases at V and 9 bases at J, with 15 bases between. This chain's CDR3 is CASSRGGLWPQHF. The CDR3, as DNA: TGTGCCAGCAGCCGGGGTGGGTTATGGCCCCAGCATTTT.

The CDR3 spells CASGGTVDGYTF. CDR3 nucleotides: TGTGCTAGTGGCGGGACAGTGGATGGCTACACCTTC. This chain uses TRBV12-5 with TRBJ1-2; 7 bases line up with TRBD1. The CDR3 consists of 12 residues. Germline values: CDR1 LGHNT, CDR2 FRNRAP. J was trimmed by 6 bases and V by 6 bases; bases with no gene match: 4.

The chain uses TRBV2 and TRBJ2-7; 9 positions match TRBD1. This CDR3 contains 17 residues. CDR1 and CDR2 (germline): SNHLY, FYNNEI. The V and J ends lost 10 bases and 6 bases, in that order; junction bases with no gene match: 22. CDR3 amino acids: CATTGGWDRERIGEQYF. The CDR3 coding sequence is TGTGCCACCACAGGGGGGTGGGACAGGGAAAGAATTGGCGAGCAGTACTTC.

The rearrangement links TRBV13 to TRBJ2-7; 8 nucleotides align to TRBD2. The germline V gene has CDR1 PRHDT and CDR2 FYEKMQ (reference sequence). The CDR3 contains 14 residues. With 5 bases clipped from V and 3 bases from J, the junction kept 6 bases outside the gene matches. This chain's CDR3 is CASSLYSGVYEQYF. CDR3 sequence (DNA): TGTGCCAGCAGCCTTTATAGCGGGGTCTACGAGCAGTACTTC. The full variable domain, completed using reference TRBV13 and TRBJ2-7, is AAGVIQSPRHLIKEKRETATLKCYPIPRHDTVYWYQQGPGQDPQFLISFYEKMQSDKGSIPDRFSAQQFSDYHSELNMSSLELGDSALYFCASSLYSGVYEQYFGPGTRLTVT.

The chain couples TRBV21-1 to TRBJ1-3; the table's D call TRBD1 went unverified against the DNA. TRBV21-1 has pseudogene status. The length of the CDR3 is 15 residues. The chain's CDR3 is CASADRGDAGNTIYF. CDR3 DNA: TGTGCCAGCGCCGACAGGGGGGATGCTGGAAACACCATATATTTT.

V usage is TRBV21-1 and J usage is TRBJ2-3; TRBD2, the table's D call, lacks a check against the DNA. TRBV21-1 is given as a pseudogene. This CDR3 region has 17 residues. The CDR3, as DNA: TGTGCCAGCAGTAACCCACACCGGGCGGGTTGCACAGATACGCAGTATTTT. Amino acid sequence: CASSNPHRAGCTDTQYF.

The V and J genes are TRBV6-1 and TRBJ1-6; 7 bases line up with TRBD1. The V segment lost 4 bases and the J segment 1 base; nucleotides outside the gene matches: 7. Germline lookup yields CDR1 MNHNS and CDR2 SASEGT. The CDR3 extends over 17 amino acids. The CDR3 here is CASSVRQGRSYNSPLHF. CDR3 nucleotides: TGTGCCAGCAGTGTTCGACAGGGACGATCCTATAATTCACCCCTCCACTTT.

This chain links TRBV7-9 with TRBJ2-3, with 8 bases that match TRBD2. CDR3 length: 15 residues. Germline V gene lookup returns CDR1 SEHNR and CDR2 FQNEAQ (reference sequence). V shed 2 bases and J 4 bases; nucleotides not matched to a gene: 5. In nucleotides, the CDR3 is TGTGCCAGCAGCTTACGGCGGGGGGCTCCAGATACGCAGTATTTT. Its protein is CASSLRRGAPDTQYF.

In its sample, this clone was seen once. The chain joins TRBV19 to TRBJ1-2; 7 positions match TRBD1. The CDR3 contains 18 residues. Germline assignment: CDR1 LNHDA and CDR2 SQIVND (reference sequence). V lost 1 base and J lost 6; bases outside the gene matches: 17. The CDR3 spells CASSIGTGQRGRTHGYTF. CDR3 nucleotides: TGTGCCAGTAGTATAGGTACAGGTCAGAGGGGGCGTACCCATGGCTACACCTTC.

The chain is built from TRBV7-8 and TRBJ2-2; D may be TRBD2 (5 bases). The CDR3 covers 14 residues. CDR1 is SGHVS, CDR2 FQNEAQ, per germline. With 5 bases removed from V and 1 base from J, the gap between germline ends came to 8 bases. CDR3 DNA sequence: TGTGCCAGCAGCCGAGGACTGAACACCGGGGAGCTGTTTTTT. As protein: CASSRGLNTGELFF.

The rearrangement uses TRBV12-5 and TRBJ2-1; 12 bases are shared with TRBD2. Trimming removed 5 bases from V and 9 bases from J; junction bases left unmatched: 8. The CDR3 loop spans 15 amino acids. Germline CDR1 is LGHNT and CDR2 is FRNRAP. The DNA of the CDR3 is TGTGCTAGTGGTCCCTGGACTAGCGGGGTGGGTGAGCAGTTCTTC. Its translation is CASGPWTSGVGEQFF.

The rearrangement uses TRBV2 and TRBJ1-5, with D uncertain. V was pared by 7 bases and J by 3 bases, with 13 bases between. The V gene's germline CDR1 is SNHLY and CDR2 FYNNEI. This CDR3 contains 14 residues. This CDR3 is CASTGRRNNQPQHF. Here the CDR3 DNA reads TGTGCCAGCACTGGGCGGAGGAACAATCAGCCCCAGCATTTT. The variable domain in full, with the rest retrieved from reference TRBV2 and TRBJ1-5, is EPEVTQTPSHQVTQMGQEVILRCVPISNHLYFYWYRQILGQKVEFLVSFYNNEISEKSEIFDDQFSVERPDGSNFTLKIRSTKLEDSAMYFCASTGRRNNQPQHFGDGTRLSIL.

This clone was detected only once. The chain has TRBV5-1 and TRBJ2-3, with TRBD1 matching 8 bases. V lost 1 base to trimming and J lost 4 bases; unmatched junction nucleotides: 11. Germline CDR1 and CDR2: SGHRS and YFSETQ. The CDR3 consists of 17 residues. The CDR3 sequence: CASSLLGRGRGADTQYF. CDR3 DNA sequence: TGCGCCAGCAGCTTGCTTGGCAGGGGGCGCGGAGCAGATACGCAGTATTTT.

The chain joins TRBV14 to TRBJ1-4; the D is unclear. Germline-derived CDR1 and CDR2 are SGHDN and FVKESK. This CDR3 is 16 amino acids long. The V gene lost 3 bases and the J gene lost 5 bases, with 16 bases spanning the gap. CDR3 DNA: TGTGCCAGCAGCCAGGCCTACGGGGAGCCGAATGAAAAACTGTTTTTT. It is translated as CASSQAYGEPNEKLFF.

V usage is TRBV7-2 and J usage is TRBJ2-4, with 10 bases that match TRBD2. Germline loops: CDR1 SGHTA, CDR2 FQGNSA. Trimming cost V 5 bases and J 0 bases; bases outside gene matches: 13. The CDR3 is 19 residues long. CDR3 nucleotides: TGTGCCAGCAGCCGCTTAAATAGCGGGGGGCTCCTAGCCAAAAACATTCAGTACTTC. Amino acids: CASSRLNSGGLLAKNIQYF.

This sequence joins TRBV2 and TRBJ2-1, with TRBD1 identical over 7 bases. Germline CDR1 reads SNHLY; CDR2 reads FYNNEI. CDR3 size: 12 residues. J was trimmed by 3 bases and V by 8 bases; bases with no gene match: 1. As DNA, the CDR3 is TGTGCCAGCCGGGACAGCTACAATGAGCAGTTCTTC. Its protein is CASRDSYNEQFF.